These 30 T cell receptor beta chains came from one sample sequenced in a study of graft-versus-host responses after intestinal transplantation. These receptors' targets are unknown. Here immunoSEQ multiplex PCR was the method, and the copy in TCRdb shows in-frame clones only, minus some. The table records about 50,000 clones, about 90% of them present only once. This specimen was unstimulated CD4+ T cells sorted from spleen or lymph node cells, taken before transplant. The origin of the receptors is a human donor who was the organ donor for an intestinal transplant.

This clone appeared a single time. The chain carries TRBV6-5 and TRBJ1-1, with D uncertain. CDR1 is MNHEY and CDR2 is SVGAGI in the germline V gene. Trimming left V 9 bases short and J 1 base short, with 6 bases between. The CDR3 is made up of 11 amino acids. CDR3 region: CARPGNTEAFF. CDR3 nucleotide sequence: TGTGCCAGACCGGGGAACACTGAAGCTTTCTTT.

V usage is TRBV20-1 and J usage is TRBJ1-2, with D perhaps TRBD1 (5 bases). Trimming removed 6 bases from V and 8 bases from J, with 13 bases in between. Per the germline V gene, CDR1 is DFQATT and CDR2 is SNEGSKA (reference sequence). There are 11 residues in the CDR3. The CDR3 reads CSASPGGGYTF. The CDR3, as DNA: TGCAGTGCAAGCCCGGGGGGAGGCTACACCTTC.

V gene TRBV18 combines with J gene TRBJ2-7; a weak D match, TRBD2 (6 bases). Germline V lookup: CDR1 KGHSH, CDR2 LQKENI. Trimming stripped 1 base from V and 3 bases from J, with 13 bases between. The CDR3 has 15 amino acids. CDR3 coding DNA: TGTGCCAGCTCACCACGGTCGGGAGACTACTACGAGCAGTACTTC. Translating gives CASSPRSGDYYEQYF.

The J gene is TRBJ2-1, the V gene TRBV10-3; TRBD2 aligns across 12 bases. The germline CDR1 and CDR2 sequences are ENHRY and SYGVKD. The CDR3 runs 13 residues. J lost 5 bases, V lost 9 bases, and 2 bases had no gene match. The CDR3 DNA follows: TGTGCCATTCGGACTAGCGGGAACAATGAGCAGTTCTTC. It specifies CAIRTSGNNEQFF.

The chain combines TRBV7-2 with TRBJ2-5; the match to TRBD2 covers 11 bases. The DNA end is more similar to TRBJ2-7, so the J call may be wrong. The CDR3 is 18 residues long. Germline CDR1 SGHTA, CDR2 FQGNSA. The CDR3 reads CASSLGLAGGGSSYEQYF. CDR3 in DNA: TGTGCCAGCAGCTTAGGGCTAGCGGGAGGAGGTTCCTCCTACGAGCAGTACTTC.

V is TRBV6-1 and J is TRBJ2-5; a possible D gene is TRBD2 (6 bases). V was shortened by 0 bases and J by 7 bases, with 15 bases between the two germline ends. CDR1 is MNHNS and CDR2 is SASEGT in the germline V gene. The CDR3 totals 15 residues. CDR3 nucleotides: TGTGCCAGCAGTGAAGCCAGAACCGGGCGGGGGACCCAGTACTTC. This codes for CASSEARTGRGTQYF.

CDR3 DNA sequence: TGTGCCAGCAGCTTAGTTAGCGGGAGGCTGGCAGATACGCAGTATTTT. Residues: CASSLVSGRLADTQYF. J is TRBJ2-3 and V is TRBV7-2, with 10 bases matching TRBD2. V was clipped by 1 base and J by 4 bases; unmatched bases: 5. In germline, CDR1 is SGHTA, CDR2 FQGNSA. The CDR3 covers 16 residues. Combining the CDR3 with reference TRBV7-2 and TRBJ2-3 gives the whole variable domain GAGVSQSPSNKVTEKGKDVELRCDPISGHTALYWYRQSLGQGLEFLIYFQGNSAPDKSGLPSDRFSAERTGGSVSTLTIQRTQQEDSAVYLCASSLVSGRLADTQYFGPGTRLTVL.

The table lists this clone with a few counts. The gene calls are TRBV7-9 and TRBJ2-7; TRBD2 is a possible D gene (5 bases). This CDR3 contains 19 residues. The germline CDR1 and CDR2 sequences are SEHNR and FQNEAQ (reference sequence). Trimming pared 5 bases from V and 1 base from J, leaving 27 bases between. CDR3 amino acids: CASSVASGLTLKGSYEQYF. CDR3 coding DNA: TGTGCCAGCAGCGTCGCTTCCGGACTCACCCTAAAGGGTTCCTACGAGCAGTACTTC.

In its sample, this clone was seen once. The chain joins TRBV5-1 to TRBJ2-5, with D maybe TRBD2 (6 bases). V shed 0 bases and J shed 5 bases, with 11 bases lying between them. The CDR3 covers 14 residues. Germline V gene lookup returns CDR1 SGHRS and CDR2 YFSETQ. The CDR3 region has the DNA TGCGCCAGCAGCTTGGACCCTCGGGGGGAGACCCAGTACTTC. This codes for CASSLDPRGETQYF.

The V gene is TRBV30, the J gene TRBJ1-5, with D possibly being TRBD1 (5 bases). Germline V gene lookup returns CDR1 GTSNPN and CDR2 SVGIG (reference sequence). Between the trimmed V and J ends, which lost 3 bases and 1 base, there was a span of 16 bases. The CDR3 totals 16 residues. The DNA of the CDR3 is TGTGCCTGGAGCCCCCCTGGGGGTTGGAGCAATCAGCCCCAGCATTTT. Translating gives CAWSPPGGWSNQPQHF.

The genes are TRBV18 and TRBJ2-1; TRBD2 agrees at 11 bases. The V and J ends lost 2 bases and 4 bases, in that order; junction bases with no gene match: 4. CDR3 size: 16 residues. From germline, CDR1 is KGHSH and CDR2 LQKENI. The CDR3 DNA reads TGTGCCAGCTCACCAAGACTAGCGGGGTTGTACAATGAGCAGTTCTTC. This sequence encodes CASSPRLAGLYNEQFF.

The V call is TRBV10-3, the J call TRBJ2-7, with 7 nucleotides matching TRBD1. After removal of 6 bases from V and 2 bases from J, the junction contained 7 bases not matched to a gene. Germline CDR1 and CDR2: ENHRY and SYGVKD. The CDR3 extends over 14 amino acids. CDR3 nucleotides: TGTGCCATCAGGGGGGACAGAGGGCCCTACGAGCAGTACTTC. This gives the protein CAIRGDRGPYEQYF.

The chain has TRBV25-1 and TRBJ2-3; perhaps TRBD1 as D (5 bases). Trimming left V 8 bases short and J 2 bases short, with 11 bases between. The CDR3 totals 13 residues. Germline CDR1 is MGHDK and CDR2 is SYGVNS. The DNA for the CDR3 is TGTGCCAGCGGGGCAGAGGTCACAGATACGCAGTATTTT. It is translated as CASGAEVTDTQYF.

The V call is TRBV19, the J call TRBJ1-2; TRBD1 aligns across 10 bases. The length of the CDR3 is 13 residues. The germline gives CDR1 LNHDA, CDR2 SQIVND (reference sequence). Losses at the gene ends were 7 bases for V and 8 bases for J; bases not matched to a gene: 7. CDR3 bases: TGTGCCAGTACCCCGACAGGGGGCAGAGGCTACACCTTC. This encodes CASTPTGGRGYTF.

This clone was picked up a small number of times. This sequence joins TRBV27 and TRBJ2-2, with 12 nucleotides matching TRBD2. The CDR3 spans 18 residues. The trim removed 4 bases at V and 2 bases at J, leaving 8 bases unmatched. CDR1 and CDR2 from the germline V gene are MNHEY and SMNVEV (reference sequence). CDR3 sequence reads: CASSYLAGGFFNTGELFF. DNA for the CDR3: TGTGCCAGCAGTTATCTAGCGGGAGGGTTTTTCAACACCGGGGAGCTGTTTTTT.

This chain uses TRBV19 with TRBJ1-2, with TRBD1 identical over 7 bases. This CDR3 spans 15 amino acids. Germline V CDR1 and CDR2: LNHDA, SQIVND (reference sequence). The V segment lost 4 bases and the J segment 3 bases; nucleotides outside the gene matches: 8. The CDR3 coding sequence is TGTGCCAGTAGTAGGGGTGGTCAGGGGGACTATGGCTACACCTTC. Translating it yields CASSRGGQGDYGYTF.

This clone was picked up one time. The chain links TRBV11-3 to TRBJ1-1, with D perhaps matching TRBD1 (6 bases). The CDR3 runs to 15 residues. Germline lookup yields CDR1 SGHNT and CDR2 YENEEA. The V and J ends lost 3 bases and 3 bases respectively, with 14 bases between them. The CDR3 spells CASSLGGPRDTEAFF. The CDR3 DNA sequence: TGTGCCAGCAGCTTGGGGGGGCCCAGGGACACTGAAGCTTTCTTT. The variable domain in full, completed from reference TRBV11-3 and TRBJ1-1, reads EAGVVQSPRYKIIEKKQPVAFWCNPISGHNTLYWYLQNLGQGPELLIRYENEEAVDDSQLPKDRFSAERLKGVDSTLKIQPAELGDSAVYLCASSLGGPRDTEAFFGQGTRLTVV.

The CDR3 sequence is CASSGYLPGSSYEQYF. The CDR3 DNA sequence: TGTGCCAGCAGCGGATACTTGCCAGGGAGCTCCTACGAGCAGTACTTC. The rearrangement uses TRBV7-8 and TRBJ2-7, with D tentatively TRBD1 or TRBD2 (5 bases each). CDR1 SGHVS and CDR2 FQNEAQ come from the germline V gene. The V end was cut by 5 bases, the J end by 0 bases, with 17 bases between. The length of the CDR3 is 16 residues.

This clone has only one observation. V gene TRBV5-1 combines with J gene TRBJ2-7; tentatively, D is TRBD1 or TRBD2 (5 bases each). The DNA end favors TRBJ2-1, so the J call may be wrong. CDR1 SGHRS and CDR2 YFSETQ come from the germline V gene. CDR3 length equals 13 residues. Here the CDR3 reads CASSLGQGTQQFF. CDR3 sequence (DNA): TGCGCCAGCAGCTTGGGACAAGGGACCCAGCAGTTCTTC.

This clone was observed a single time. The chain combines TRBV28 with TRBJ2-7; D ambiguous. Trimming took 5 bases from V and 7 from J, leaving 15 bases between them. The CDR3 length is 13 residues. CDR1 is MDHEN, CDR2 SYDVKM, per germline. This chain's CDR3 is CASSALLPTEQYF. The CDR3 region has the DNA TGTGCCAGCAGTGCCCTACTGCCCACGGAGCAGTACTTC.

The CDR3 loop is CASSFEASTDTQYF. In nucleotides, the CDR3 is TGTGCCAGCAGTTTCGAGGCTAGCACAGATACGCAGTATTTT. The V call is TRBV28, the J call TRBJ2-3, with D hard to call. Trimming took 3 bases from V and 0 from J, leaving 7 bases between them. Germline V gene data show CDR1 as MDHEN and CDR2 as SYDVKM. The length of the CDR3 is 14 residues.

This clone was found once. V and J are TRBV9 and TRBJ2-7; D uncertain. Germline V CDR1 and CDR2: SGDLS, YYNGEE. The CDR3 length is 14 residues. The ends were cut back, 0 bases at V and 2 bases at J, with 9 bases in the middle. This CDR3 is CASSVAGGTYEQYF. CDR3 DNA: TGTGCCAGCAGCGTAGCAGGTGGGACCTACGAGCAGTACTTC. The entire variable domain, with the rest obtained from reference TRBV9 and TRBJ2-7, is as follows: DSGVTQTPKHLITATGQRVTLRCSPRSGDLSVYWYQQSLDQGLQFLIQYYNGEERAKGNILERFSAQQFPDLHSELNLSSLELGDSALYFCASSVAGGTYEQYFGPGTRLTVT.

The gene calls are TRBV5-1 and TRBJ2-7, with D maybe TRBD2 (5 bases). The V end lost 2 bases, the J end lost 2 bases, and 11 bases lay between the germline ends. Germline lookup yields CDR1 SGHRS and CDR2 YFSETQ. The CDR3 is made up of 14 amino acids. The CDR3 nucleotides are TGCGCCAGCAGCTTCCGGACTGACACCTACGAGCAGTACTTC. This gives the protein CASSFRTDTYEQYF.

V is TRBV6-5 and J is TRBJ1-2; 8 bases agree with TRBD1. Per germline, CDR1 MNHEY and CDR2 SVGAGI. V dropped 7 bases and J dropped 8; count of bases not matched to a gene: 3. This CDR3 spans 11 amino acids. CDR3 residues: CASTGGKGYTF. CDR3 coding DNA: TGTGCCAGCACAGGGGGCAAAGGCTACACCTTC.

This rearrangement joins TRBV5-4 to TRBJ2-3, with 9 nucleotides matching TRBD2. With V trimmed by 0 bases and J by 4 bases, 9 bases remained unmatched. The germline V gene encodes CDR1 SGHNT and CDR2 YYREEE (reference sequence). The CDR3 consists of 17 residues. The CDR3 sequence: CASSLGGSGSGADTQYF. The CDR3 DNA follows: TGTGCCAGCAGCTTGGGGGGTAGCGGGAGTGGTGCAGATACGCAGTATTTT.

The chain has TRBV5-1 and TRBJ1-1, with D unclear. The CDR3 extends over 14 amino acids. Trimming took 2 bases from V and 1 from J, leaving 9 bases between them. Germline lookup yields CDR1 SGHRS and CDR2 YFSETQ. The CDR3 protein is CASSFQAENTEAFF. For the CDR3, the DNA is TGCGCCAGCAGCTTTCAGGCTGAGAACACTGAAGCTTTCTTT.

V is TRBV30 and J is TRBJ1-2; 10 bases align to TRBD1. J lost 3 bases, V lost 5 bases, and 6 bases had no gene match. Per germline, CDR1 GTSNPN and CDR2 SVGIG (reference sequence). The CDR3 covers 14 residues. CDR3 residues: CAWERTGGDYGYTF. CDR3 in DNA: TGTGCCTGGGAACGGACAGGGGGGGACTATGGCTACACCTTC.

V is TRBV9 and J is TRBJ1-2; D gene ambiguous. CDR3 size: 13 residues. Germline V CDR1 and CDR2: SGDLS, YYNGEE. Trimming stripped 0 bases from V and 5 bases from J, with 8 bases between. CDR3 residues: CASSVAGFYGYTF. CDR3 sequence (DNA): TGTGCCAGCAGCGTAGCGGGTTTTTATGGCTACACCTTC. The whole variable domain, remainder taken from reference TRBV9 and TRBJ1-2, is DSGVTQTPKHLITATGQRVTLRCSPRSGDLSVYWYQQSLDQGLQFLIQYYNGEERAKGNILERFSAQQFPDLHSELNLSSLELGDSALYFCASSVAGFYGYTFGSGTRLTVV.

This chain joins TRBV6-1 and TRBJ1-5; D gene uncertain. The CDR3 sequence is 13 residues long. Per the germline V gene, CDR1 is MNHNS and CDR2 is SASEGT. With 7 bases removed from V and 9 bases from J, the gap between germline ends came to 16 bases. DNA for the CDR3: TGTGCCAGCACACTCGAGGGATCAATGCCCCAGCATTTT. Translated, it gives CASTLEGSMPQHF.

This clone was recorded only once. The chain links TRBV30 to TRBJ2-7, with D perhaps assigned TRBD1 or TRBD2 (5 bases each). Germline V lookup: CDR1 GTSNPN, CDR2 SVGIG (reference sequence). V was cut by 4 bases and J by 2 bases, with 12 bases left in between. The CDR3 runs to 13 residues. As DNA, the CDR3 is TGTGCCTGGATGAGGGAAGGGGCCTACGAGCAGTACTTC. Translated: CAWMREGAYEQYF.